Given below is one T cell receptor (beta chain) in context. Its antigen remains unknown. This sample stems from a study of cytomegalovirus exposure and HLA in healthy donors. PCR primers comprised 60 Vbeta and 13 Jbeta primers. Generated by immunoSEQ multiplex PCR, the TCRdb table keeps only in-frame clones and is missing some. The sample lists over 200,000 clones; 55% to 75% were seen once. Study-level points and caveats: Researchers reported that a few CMV-associated chains were confirmed in vitro as CMV antigen-specific. Reportedly, TCR beta sequences accurately predicted HLA-A and HLA-B alleles in most subjects. Previously analyzed data showed that most TCR beta V segments were productive at a frequency of about 87% or about 30%.

Germline lookup yields CDR1 SGHVS and CDR2 FQNEAQ. This CDR3 is 14 amino acids long. Trimming cost V 1 base and J 1 base, with 7 bases left between them. The sample taken for sequencing was PBMCs. This clonotype was sampled from a man aged 40-49 years in good health and CMV-seropositive. The chain carries TRBV7-8 and TRBJ1-2; no reliable D call. The CDR3 region has the DNA TGTGCCAGCAGCTTAGAGCGGGTTAACTATGGCTACACCTTC. Translation gives CASSLERVNYGYTF.